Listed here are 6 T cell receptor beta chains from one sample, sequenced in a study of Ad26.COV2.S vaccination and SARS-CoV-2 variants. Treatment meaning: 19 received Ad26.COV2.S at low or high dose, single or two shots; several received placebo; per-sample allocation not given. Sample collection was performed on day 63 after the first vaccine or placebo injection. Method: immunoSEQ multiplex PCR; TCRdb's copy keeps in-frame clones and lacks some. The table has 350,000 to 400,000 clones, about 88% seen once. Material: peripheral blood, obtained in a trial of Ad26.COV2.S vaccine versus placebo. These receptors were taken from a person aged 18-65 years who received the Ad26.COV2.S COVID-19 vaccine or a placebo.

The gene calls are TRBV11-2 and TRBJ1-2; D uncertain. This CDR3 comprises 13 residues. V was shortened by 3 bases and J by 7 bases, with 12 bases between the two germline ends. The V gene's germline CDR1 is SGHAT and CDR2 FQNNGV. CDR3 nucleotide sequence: TGTGCCAGCAGCTTGGCCGTCGAAGCTGGCTACACCTTC. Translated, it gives CASSLAVEAGYTF. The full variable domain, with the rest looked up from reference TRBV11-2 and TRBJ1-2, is EAGVAQSPRYKIIEKRQSVAFWCNPISGHATLYWYQQILGQGPKLLIQFQNNGVVDDSQLPKDRFSAERLKGVDSTLKIQPAKLEDSAVYLCASSLAVEAGYTFGSGTRLTVV.

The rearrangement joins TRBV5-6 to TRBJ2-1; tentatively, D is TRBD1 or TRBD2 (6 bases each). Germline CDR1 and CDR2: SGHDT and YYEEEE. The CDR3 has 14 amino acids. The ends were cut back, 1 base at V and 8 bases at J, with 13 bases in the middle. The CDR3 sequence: CASSLWGATHEQFF. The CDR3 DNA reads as TGTGCCAGCAGCTTGTGGGGGGCAACGCATGAGCAGTTCTTC.

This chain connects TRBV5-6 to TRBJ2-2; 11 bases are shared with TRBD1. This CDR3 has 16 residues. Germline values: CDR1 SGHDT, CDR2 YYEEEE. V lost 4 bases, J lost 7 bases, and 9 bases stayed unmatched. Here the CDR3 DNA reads TGTGCCAGCAGCCAGGGGACAGGGGGTCAAGGCGGGGAGCTGTTTTTT. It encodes CASSQGTGGQGGELFF.

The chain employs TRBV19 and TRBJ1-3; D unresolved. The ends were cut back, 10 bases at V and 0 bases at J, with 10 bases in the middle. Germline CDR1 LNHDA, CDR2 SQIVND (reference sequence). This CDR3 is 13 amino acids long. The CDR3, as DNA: TGTGCCACCAGACTAAGCTCTGGAAACACCATATATTTT. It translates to CATRLSSGNTIYF.

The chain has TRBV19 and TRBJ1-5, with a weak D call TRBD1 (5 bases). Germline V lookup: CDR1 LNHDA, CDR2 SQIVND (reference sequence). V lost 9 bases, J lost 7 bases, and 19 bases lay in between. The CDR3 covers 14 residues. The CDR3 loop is CASGLQGRDQPQHF. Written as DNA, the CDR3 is TGTGCCAGCGGCCTCCAGGGAAGAGACCAGCCCCAGCATTTT.

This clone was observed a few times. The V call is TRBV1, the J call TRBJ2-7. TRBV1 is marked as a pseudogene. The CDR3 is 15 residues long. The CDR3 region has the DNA TGCACCAGCAGCCTATTCCGGGACGCCGCCTACGAGCAGTACTTC. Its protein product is CTSSLFRDAAYEQYF.